These T cell receptor beta chains were read from a single sample in a study of blood T cell repertoires in COVID-19. The protocol was immunoSEQ multiplex PCR, while the TCRdb copy is restricted to in-frame clones and leaves out a portion. The sample shows about 140,000 clones, around 84% of them seen only once. Sequenced sample: peripheral blood. These receptors were taken from a human donor in a cohort sampled during active COVID-19. Both conserved end residues are part of each CDR3. Fields, in order: CDR3 protein, D gene, J gene, CDR3 length, V gene, clone size. The D gene is left open where the match is weak. Clone size is given for some rows only: seen once, a few or many times, or a class if the clone is expanded.

cdr3_aa: CASSSGTGAYEQYF
d_call: TRBD1
j_call: TRBJ2-7
cdr3_length: 14
v_call: TRBV5-1
clone_size: .

cdr3_aa: CASSVLPADFSYNSPLHF
d_call: .
j_call: TRBJ1-6
cdr3_length: 18
v_call: TRBV9
clone_size: .

cdr3_aa: CASMGARRETQYF
d_call: .
j_call: TRBJ2-5
cdr3_length: 13
v_call: TRBV5-5
clone_size: .

cdr3_aa: CASSFGAGNTEAFF
d_call: .
j_call: TRBJ1-1
cdr3_length: 14
v_call: TRBV7-2
clone_size: .

cdr3_aa: CASSLSRDRGNTGELFF
d_call: TRBD1
j_call: TRBJ2-2
cdr3_length: 17
v_call: TRBV5-4
clone_size: .

cdr3_aa: CASSLTDSGANVLTF
d_call: .
j_call: TRBJ2-6
cdr3_length: 15
v_call: TRBV5-1
clone_size: .

cdr3_aa: CASSLGGATDTQYF
d_call: .
j_call: TRBJ2-3
cdr3_length: 14
v_call: TRBV6-4
clone_size: .

cdr3_aa: CASSPGGAGNEQFF
d_call: TRBD2
j_call: TRBJ2-1
cdr3_length: 14
v_call: TRBV6-5
clone_size: few

cdr3_aa: CASSGSRVMNTEAFF
d_call: .
j_call: TRBJ1-1
cdr3_length: 15
v_call: TRBV19
clone_size: .

cdr3_aa: CASTQRGKTGELFF
d_call: TRBD2
j_call: TRBJ2-2
cdr3_length: 14
v_call: TRBV6-6
clone_size: .

cdr3_aa: CASSVNSKNTEAFF
d_call: .
j_call: TRBJ1-1
cdr3_length: 14
v_call: TRBV9
clone_size: .

cdr3_aa: CASSIWQGPNQPQHF
d_call: .
j_call: TRBJ1-5
cdr3_length: 15
v_call: TRBV19
clone_size: .

cdr3_aa: CASSRSSDRTDTQYF
d_call: .
j_call: TRBJ2-3
cdr3_length: 15
v_call: TRBV2
clone_size: .

cdr3_aa: CSATGGTEAFF
d_call: TRBD1
j_call: TRBJ1-1
cdr3_length: 11
v_call: TRBV20-1
clone_size: .